This T cell receptor (beta chain) is drawn from a study of cytomegalovirus exposure and HLA in healthy donors. Study-level findings and limits: In a later analysis, TCR association rates varied by HLA locus: DRB1 most, HLA-C fewest.

The study ran its PCR with 60 Vbeta and 13 Jbeta primers. Repertoires were generated with immunoSEQ multiplex PCR, while TCRdb's copy carries only in-frame clones and drops some. Found here are over 150,000 clones, 82% of them singletons; the top ten hold about 1.6%. Turning to this clone: As yet, its antigen is unknown.

Germline V CDR1 and CDR2: MNHEY, SMNVEV (reference sequence). The CDR3 length is 16 residues. Trimming shortened V by 5 bases and J by 5 bases, and 21 bases separated the two germline ends. The V gene is TRBV27, the J gene TRBJ1-2; weak D call: TRBD1 (6 bases). Sequencing was carried out using PBMCs. The clonotype comes from a girl aged 10-17 years in good health and CMV-seropositive. The CDR3 bases are TGTGCCAGCAGTACAGGGATTCAGCGGCTGGGTTATGGCTACACCTTC. Translating it yields CASSTGIQRLGYGYTF.